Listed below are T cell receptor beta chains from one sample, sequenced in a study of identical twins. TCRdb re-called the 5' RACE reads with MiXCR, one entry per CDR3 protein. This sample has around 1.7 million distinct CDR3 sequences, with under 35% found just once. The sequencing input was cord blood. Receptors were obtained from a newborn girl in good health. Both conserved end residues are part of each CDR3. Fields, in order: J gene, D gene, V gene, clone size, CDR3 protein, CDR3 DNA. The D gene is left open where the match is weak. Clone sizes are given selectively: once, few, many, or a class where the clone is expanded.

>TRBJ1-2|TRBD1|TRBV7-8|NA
CASSLVRQGAIYGYTF
TGTGCCAGCAGCTTAGTCAGGCAGGGGGCTATCTATGGCTACACCTTC
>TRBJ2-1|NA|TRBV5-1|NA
CASSVTGEVEQFF
TGCGCCAGCAGCGTCACAGGGGAGGTGGAGCAGTTCTTC
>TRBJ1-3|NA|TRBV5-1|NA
CASSSTVVGGNTIYF
TGCGCCAGCAGCTCAACAGTCGTAGGAGGAAACACCATATATTTT
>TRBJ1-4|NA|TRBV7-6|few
CASSLWPDSTNEKLFF
TGTGCCAGCAGCTTATGGCCAGACTCAACTAATGAAAAACTGTTTTTT
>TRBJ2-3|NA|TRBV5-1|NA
CASSSGGLSTDTRYF
TGCGCCAGCAGTTCCGGGGGGCTTTCCACAGATACGCGGTATTTT
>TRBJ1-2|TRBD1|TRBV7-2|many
CASSFHRGANYGYTF
TGTGCCAGCAGCTTCCACAGGGGGGCTAACTATGGCTACACCTTC
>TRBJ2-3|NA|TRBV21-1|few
CARDPCAGTSVEDTQYF
TGTGCCAGAGATCCTTGTGCGGGGACTAGCGTGGAAGATACGCAGTATTTT
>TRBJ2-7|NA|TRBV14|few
CASSQATRVEQYF
TGTGCCAGCAGCCAAGCTACTAGGGTCGAGCAGTACTTC
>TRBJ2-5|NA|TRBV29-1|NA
CSADLGGARETQYF
TGCAGCGCAGACTTGGGGGGCGCGAGAGAGACCCAGTACTTC
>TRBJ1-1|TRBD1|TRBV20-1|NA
CSARSRDRDTEAFF
TGCAGTGCTAGAAGCCGGGACAGGGACACTGAAGCTTTCTTT
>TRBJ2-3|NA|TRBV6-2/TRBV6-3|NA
CASSYSRAQGTQYF
TGTGCCAGCAGTTACAGCAGGGCCCAGGGTACGCAGTATTTT
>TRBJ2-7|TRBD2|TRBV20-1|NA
CSAPTSAYEQYF
TGCAGTGCTCCTACTAGCGCCTACGAGCAGTACTTC
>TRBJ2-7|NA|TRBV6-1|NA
CASQGPGDEQYF
TGTGCCAGTCAGGGACCGGGGGACGAGCAGTACTTC
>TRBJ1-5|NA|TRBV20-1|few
CSASWRQGNQPQHF
TGCAGTGCTAGTTGGCGGCAGGGGAATCAGCCCCAGCATTTT
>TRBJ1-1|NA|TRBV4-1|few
CASSQVTGRTEAFF
TGCGCCAGCAGCCAAGTAACAGGGCGGACTGAAGCTTTCTTT
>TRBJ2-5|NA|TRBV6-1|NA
CASSEAGLYVQYF
TGTGCCAGCAGTGAAGCCGGACTCTACGTGCAGTACTTC
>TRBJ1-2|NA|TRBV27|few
CASSLSLQDFYGYTF
TGTGCCAGCAGTTTATCACTACAGGACTTCTATGGCTACACCTTC
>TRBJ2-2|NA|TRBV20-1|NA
CSARVGLNTGELFF
TGCAGTGCTAGAGTGGGGCTAAACACCGGGGAGCTGTTTTTT
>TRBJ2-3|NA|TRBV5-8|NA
CASTVGLLHTDTQYF
TGTGCCAGCACTGTGGGACTCCTTCACACAGATACGCAGTATTTT
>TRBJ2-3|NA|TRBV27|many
CASSLAILAMSTDTQYF
TGTGCCAGCAGTTTAGCGATTCTAGCGATGAGCACAGATACGCAGTATTTT
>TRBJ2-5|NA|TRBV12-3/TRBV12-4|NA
CASRWGQQETQYF
TGTGCCAGCAGGTGGGGTCAGCAAGAGACCCAGTACTTC
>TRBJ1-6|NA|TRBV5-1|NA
CASSSGRAVGSPLHF
TGCGCCAGCAGCTCCGGACGGGCCGTTGGTTCACCCCTCCACTTT
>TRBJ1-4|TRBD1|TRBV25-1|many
CASSESGQGRREKLFF
TGTGCCAGCAGTGAATCGGGACAGGGACGGAGGGAAAAACTGTTTTTT
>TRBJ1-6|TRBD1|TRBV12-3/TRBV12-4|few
CASSLGGTVRSPLHF
TGTGCCAGCAGTTTAGGGGGGACAGTAAGGTCACCCCTCCACTTT
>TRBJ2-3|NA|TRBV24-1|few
CATSDGATDTQYF
TGTGCCACCAGTGACGGGGCCACAGATACGCAGTATTTT